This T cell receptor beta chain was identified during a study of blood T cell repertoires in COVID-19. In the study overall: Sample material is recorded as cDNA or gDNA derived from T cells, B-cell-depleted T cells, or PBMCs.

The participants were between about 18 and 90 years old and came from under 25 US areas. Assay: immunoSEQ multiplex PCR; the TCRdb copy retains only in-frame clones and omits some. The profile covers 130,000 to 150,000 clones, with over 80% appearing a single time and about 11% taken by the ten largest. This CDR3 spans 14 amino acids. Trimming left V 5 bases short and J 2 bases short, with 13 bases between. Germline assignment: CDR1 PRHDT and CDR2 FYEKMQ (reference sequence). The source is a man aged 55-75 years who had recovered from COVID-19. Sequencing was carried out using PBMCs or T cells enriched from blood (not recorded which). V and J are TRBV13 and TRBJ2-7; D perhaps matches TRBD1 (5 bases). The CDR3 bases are TGTGCCAGCAGCCCAAGACAGAGAGCCTACGAGCAGTACTTC. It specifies CASSPRQRAYEQYF.